This T cell receptor (beta chain) was found in a study of technical replicates of blood from a few donors. Per germline, CDR1 SGHRS and CDR2 YFSETQ. The CDR3 spans 15 residues. V lost 2 bases and J lost 4; bases outside the gene matches: 5. Data came from immunoSEQ multiplex PCR; TCRdb stores just in-frame clones and leaves some out. The repertoire holds about 79,000 clones, with 75% to 95% as singletons. The chain carries TRBV5-1 and TRBJ2-3; 9 nucleotides line up with TRBD2. Sequenced sample: T cells isolated from PBMCs. The receptor was derived from a human donor in good health. Some clones in this sample may be carry-over from other donors' samples. CDR3 protein: CASSFSGRGADTQYF. The CDR3 nucleotides are TGCGCCAGCAGCTTTAGCGGGAGAGGGGCAGATACGCAGTATTTT.